The 3 T cell receptor beta chains reported below all come from one sample, sequenced in a study of T cells after yellow fever vaccination. One entry per CDR3 protein, called by TCRdb with MiXCR from the 5' RACE reads. The sample has hundreds of thousands of distinct CDR3 sequences; 19% are singletons. The starting material was PBMCs, obtained 15 days after the yellow fever booster vaccination. The receptors originated from a man aged 25-45 years who received the YFV17D yellow fever vaccine.

The J gene is TRBJ2-4, the V gene TRBV27; TRBD1 or TRBD2 may be the D gene (6 bases each). V lost 1 base and J 7 bases, leaving 17 bases between the germline ends. This CDR3 comprises 16 residues. The germline V gene encodes CDR1 MNHEY and CDR2 SMNVEV (reference sequence). The CDR3 loop is CASSLLVGGGTNIQYF. CDR3 nucleotides: TGTGCCAGCAGTTTATTAGTTGGAGGGGGAACGAACATTCAGTACTTC.

A few counts support this clonotype. V usage is TRBV7-2 and J usage is TRBJ2-1; D may be TRBD1 or TRBD2 (5 bases each). Deletions cut 10 bases from V and 2 bases from J, with 15 bases between. Per germline, CDR1 SGHTA and CDR2 FQGNSA. The length of the CDR3 is 14 residues. CDR3 in DNA: TGTGCCACACTACGGGACCCTACCTACAATGAGCAGTTCTTC. Encoded protein: CATLRDPTYNEQFF.

V usage is TRBV5-1 and J usage is TRBJ2-7; tentative D call: TRBD1 (5 bases). This CDR3 is 14 amino acids long. Trimming removed 4 bases at V and 6 bases at J, with 17 bases between. Germline CDR1 reads SGHRS; CDR2 reads YFSETQ. CDR3 coding DNA: TGCGCCAGCAGCACGACCTCAGGGATGCTCGAGCAGTACTTC. This codes for CASSTTSGMLEQYF.